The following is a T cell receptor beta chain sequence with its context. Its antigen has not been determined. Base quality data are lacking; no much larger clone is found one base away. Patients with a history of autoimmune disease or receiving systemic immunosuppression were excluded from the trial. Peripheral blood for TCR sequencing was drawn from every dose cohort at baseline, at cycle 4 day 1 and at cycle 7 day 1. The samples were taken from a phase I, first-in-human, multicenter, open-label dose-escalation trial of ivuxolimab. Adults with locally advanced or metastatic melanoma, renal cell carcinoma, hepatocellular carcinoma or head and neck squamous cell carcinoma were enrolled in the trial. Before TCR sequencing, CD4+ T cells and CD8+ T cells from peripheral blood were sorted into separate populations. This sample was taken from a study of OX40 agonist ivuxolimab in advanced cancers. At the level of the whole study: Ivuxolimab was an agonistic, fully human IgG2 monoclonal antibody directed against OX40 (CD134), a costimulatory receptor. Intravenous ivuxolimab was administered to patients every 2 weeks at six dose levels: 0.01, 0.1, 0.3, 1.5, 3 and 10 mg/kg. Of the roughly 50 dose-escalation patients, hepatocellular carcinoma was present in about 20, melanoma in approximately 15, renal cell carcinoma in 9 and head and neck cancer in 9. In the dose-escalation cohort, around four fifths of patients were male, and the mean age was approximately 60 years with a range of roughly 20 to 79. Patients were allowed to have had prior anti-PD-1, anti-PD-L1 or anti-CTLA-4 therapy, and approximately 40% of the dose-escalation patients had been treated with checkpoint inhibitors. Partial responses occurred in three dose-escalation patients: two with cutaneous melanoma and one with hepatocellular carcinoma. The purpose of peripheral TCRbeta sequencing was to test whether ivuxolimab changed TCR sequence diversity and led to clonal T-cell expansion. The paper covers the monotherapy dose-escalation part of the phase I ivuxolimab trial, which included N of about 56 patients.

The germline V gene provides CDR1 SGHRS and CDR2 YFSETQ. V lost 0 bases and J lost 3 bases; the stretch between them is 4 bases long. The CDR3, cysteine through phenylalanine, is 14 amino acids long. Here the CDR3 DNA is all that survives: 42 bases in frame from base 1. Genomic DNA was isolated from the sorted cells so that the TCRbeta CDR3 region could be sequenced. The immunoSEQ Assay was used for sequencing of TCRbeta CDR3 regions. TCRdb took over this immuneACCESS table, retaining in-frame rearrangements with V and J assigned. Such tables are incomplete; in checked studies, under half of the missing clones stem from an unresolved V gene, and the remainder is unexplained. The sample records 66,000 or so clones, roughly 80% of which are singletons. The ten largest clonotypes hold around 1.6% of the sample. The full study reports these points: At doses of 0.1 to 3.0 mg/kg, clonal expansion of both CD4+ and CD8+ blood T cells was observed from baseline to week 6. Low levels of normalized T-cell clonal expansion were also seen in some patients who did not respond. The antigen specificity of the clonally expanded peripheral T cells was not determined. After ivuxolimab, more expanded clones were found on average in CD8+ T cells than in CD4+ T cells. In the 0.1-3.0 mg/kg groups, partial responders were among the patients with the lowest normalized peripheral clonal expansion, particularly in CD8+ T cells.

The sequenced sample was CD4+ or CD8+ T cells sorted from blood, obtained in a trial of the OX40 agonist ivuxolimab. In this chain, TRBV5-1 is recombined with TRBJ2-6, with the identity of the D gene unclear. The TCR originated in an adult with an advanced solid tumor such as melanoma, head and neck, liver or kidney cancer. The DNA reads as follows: TGCGCCAGCAGCTTGGGCTTTGGGGCCAACGTCCTGACTTTC. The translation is CASSLGFGANVLTF.